These 17 T cell receptor beta chains share one sample of origin, sequenced in a study of shared clonotypes between healthy human individuals. Only in-frame clones appear in the TCRdb table, and some are missing; sequencing was by immunoSEQ multiplex PCR. The sample comprises about 1,500,000 clones, more than 95% of which are singletons, and roughly 1.2% rests with the top ten. The specimen sequenced was naive CD4+ T cells sorted from blood. Regarding subset: CD45RA+ positively selected. The receptors here all came from a young man in good health.

The rearrangement joins TRBV14 to TRBJ2-1; D gene ambiguous. The V gene lost 2 bases and the J gene lost 0 bases, with 5 bases spanning the gap. The CDR3 contains 14 residues. CDR1 is SGHDN and CDR2 is FVKESK in the germline V gene. DNA of the CDR3: TGTGCCAGCAGCCAACTCAGCTCCTACAATGAGCAGTTCTTC. This codes for CASSQLSSYNEQFF.

V and J are TRBV11-2 and TRBJ2-1, with 8 bases fitting TRBD2. Unmatched junction bases numbered 8, after V lost 3 bases and J lost 7 bases. The CDR3 runs to 15 residues. The germline V gene encodes CDR1 SGHAT and CDR2 FQNNGV. CDR3 coding DNA: TGTGCCAGCAGCTTTTCCCCAGCGGGAGATAATGAGCAGTTCTTC. It yields the protein CASSFSPAGDNEQFF.

This clone was counted once. The V gene is TRBV5-6, the J gene TRBJ2-3; D is unclear. Trimming removed 2 bases at V and 0 bases at J, with 10 bases between. Per the germline V gene, CDR1 is SGHDT and CDR2 is YYEEEE. The CDR3 spans 15 residues. The CDR3 reads CASSLNFVSTDTQYF. CDR3 in DNA: TGTGCCAGCAGCTTAAACTTCGTTAGCACAGATACGCAGTATTTT. Filled out from reference TRBV5-6 and TRBJ2-3, the complete variable domain reads DAGVTQSPTHLIKTRGQQVTLRCSPKSGHDTVSWYQQALGQGPQFIFQYYEEEERQRGNFPDRFSGHQFPNYSSELNVNALLLGDSALYLCASSLNFVSTDTQYFGPGTRLTVL.

The rearrangement uses TRBV19 and TRBJ2-1, with 10 nucleotides matching TRBD2. V dropped 7 bases and J dropped 4; count of bases not matched to a gene: 7. CDR1 and CDR2 (germline): LNHDA, SQIVND (reference sequence). The CDR3 is 15 residues long. CDR3 sequence: CASIPGTSEYNEQFF. The CDR3 coding sequence is TGTGCCAGTATACCCGGGACTAGCGAGTACAATGAGCAGTTCTTC.

CDR3 residues: CASSSTWGGNTIYF. CDR3 DNA sequence: TGTGCCAGCAGTTCAACATGGGGGGGAAACACCATATATTTT. The gene calls are TRBV28 and TRBJ1-3; a possible D gene is TRBD1 (5 bases). CDR1 is MDHEN and CDR2 is SYDVKM in the germline V gene. The CDR3 is 14 residues long. The V end was cut by 4 bases, the J end by 4 bases, with 11 bases between.

For this clone: Other DNA sequences in the same sample also yield this CDR3. The chain uses TRBV11-1 and TRBJ2-7; the D is unclear. V shed 5 bases and J shed 2 bases, with 4 bases lying between them. The CDR3 has 11 residues. CDR1 and CDR2 from the germline V gene are SGHAT and FQDESV (reference sequence). The CDR3 nucleotides read TGTGCCAGCAGCCCTGCCTACGAGCAGTACTTC. It yields the protein CASSPAYEQYF. Complete variable domain (other parts from reference TRBV11-1 and TRBJ2-7): EAEVAQSPRYKITEKSQAVAFWCDPISGHATLYWYRQILGQGPELLVQFQDESVVDDSQLPKDRFSAERLKGVDSTLKIQPAELGDSAMYLCASSPAYEQYFGPGTRLTVT.

The DNA of the CDR3 is TGCGCCAGCAGCTTTGTGGGGGTGCGGCCCGCGGGAGCTTTCTTT. Residues: CASSFVGVRPAGAFF. V usage is TRBV5-1 and J usage is TRBJ1-1, with D tentatively TRBD1 (5 bases). Trimming shortened V by 2 bases and J by 10 bases, and 21 bases separated the two germline ends. This CDR3 spans 15 amino acids. Germline V gene lookup returns CDR1 SGHRS and CDR2 YFSETQ.

This chain links TRBV28 with TRBJ1-2; D not resolved. Trimming shortened V by 5 bases and J by 4 bases, and 14 bases separated the two germline ends. Per the germline V gene, CDR1 is MDHEN and CDR2 is SYDVKM. The CDR3 runs to 14 residues. In DNA form, the CDR3 reads TGTGCCAGCAGTGCCCACCCCGAAACCTATGGCTACACCTTC. Its protein product is CASSAHPETYGYTF.

This rearrangement joins TRBV10-3 to TRBJ2-7, with no clear D. Germline lookup yields CDR1 ENHRY and CDR2 SYGVKD. V gave up 0 bases and J gave up 7 bases, with 16 bases separating them. The CDR3 sequence is 15 residues long. The CDR3, as DNA: TGTGCCATCAGTGAGTCGTGGACCGCAGGTGGAGAGCAGTACTTC. Residues: CAISESWTAGGEQYF.

V and J are TRBV7-9 and TRBJ2-1, with 12 bases that match TRBD2. Germline V CDR1 and CDR2: SEHNR, FQNEAQ (reference sequence). Trimming took 4 bases from V and 3 from J; bases not matched to a gene: 4. The CDR3 has 16 amino acids. This chain's CDR3 is CASSSGLAGLYNEQFF. CDR3 coding DNA: TGTGCCAGCAGCTCGGGACTAGCGGGCCTCTACAATGAGCAGTTCTTC. Full variable domain (remainder filled in from reference TRBV7-9 and TRBJ2-1): DTGVSQNPRHKITKRGQNVTFRCDPISEHNRLYWYRQTLGQGPEFLTYFQNEAQLEKSRLLSDRFSAERPKGSFSTLEIQRTEQGDSAMYLCASSSGLAGLYNEQFFGPGTRLTVL.

The chain carries TRBV25-1 and TRBJ1-3, with D possibly being TRBD1 (6 bases). V lost 3 bases and J lost 3, with 12 bases in between. From germline, CDR1 is MGHDK and CDR2 SYGVNS. The CDR3 spans 15 residues. The CDR3 loop reads CASSDPRTDGNTIYF. The CDR3 nucleotides read TGTGCCAGCAGTGATCCCCGGACAGATGGAAACACCATATATTTT. The full variable domain, with the rest looked up from reference TRBV25-1 and TRBJ1-3, is EADIYQTPRYLVIGTGKKITLECSQTMGHDKMYWYQQDPGMELHLIHYSYGVNSTEKGDLSSESTVSRIRTEHFPLTLESARPSHTSQYLCASSDPRTDGNTIYFGEGSWLTVV.

The gene calls are TRBV5-4 and TRBJ2-7; D gene unclear. The germline V gene encodes CDR1 SGHNT and CDR2 YYREEE (reference sequence). The length of the CDR3 is 14 residues. V lost 0 bases and J lost 4, with 11 bases in between. CDR3 in DNA: TGTGCCAGCAGCTTGGACGGCCGGTCTTACGAGCAGTACTTC. It translates to CASSLDGRSYEQYF. Together with reference TRBV5-4 and TRBJ2-7, the CDR3 gives the full variable domain: ETGVTQSPTHLIKTRGQQVTLRCSSQSGHNTVSWYQQALGQGPQFIFQYYREEENGRGNFPPRFSGLQFPNYSSELNVNALELDDSALYLCASSLDGRSYEQYFGPGTRLTVT.

This clone was detected only once. The rearrangement links TRBV2 to TRBJ2-2, with TRBD2 identical over 9 bases. Trimming took 6 bases from V and 4 from J; bases not matched to a gene: 15. The germline V gene encodes CDR1 SNHLY and CDR2 FYNNEI. The CDR3 runs 18 residues. The CDR3 coding sequence is TGTGCCAGCAGAGAATCGAGGTTAGCGGGAGTAAGCACCGGGGAGCTGTTTTTT. Amino acid sequence: CASRESRLAGVSTGELFF.

This chain uses TRBV5-4 with TRBJ2-3, with D perhaps TRBD1 (6 bases). Germline CDR1 is SGHNT and CDR2 is YYREEE (reference sequence). The CDR3 length is 17 residues. V was cut by 2 bases and J by 0 bases, with 16 bases left in between. Written as DNA, the CDR3 is TGTGCCAGCAGCTTCACCTTGGGGGCGGAAAGCACAGATACGCAGTATTTT. As protein: CASSFTLGAESTDTQYF. Full variable domain (outside the CDR3, taken from reference TRBV5-4 and TRBJ2-3): ETGVTQSPTHLIKTRGQQVTLRCSSQSGHNTVSWYQQALGQGPQFIFQYYREEENGRGNFPPRFSGLQFPNYSSELNVNALELDDSALYLCASSFTLGAESTDTQYFGPGTRLTVL.

The chain recombines TRBV7-9 with TRBJ1-1, with a tentative D call TRBD1 (6 bases). This CDR3 has 16 residues. The V gene lost 0 bases and the J gene lost 4 bases, with 15 bases spanning the gap. Germline CDR1 and CDR2: SEHNR and FQNEAQ (reference sequence). CDR3 loop: CASSLATGSGGTEAFF. The CDR3 nucleotides read TGTGCCAGCAGCTTAGCTACAGGGTCAGGCGGCACTGAAGCTTTCTTT.

The rearrangement joins TRBV6-1 to TRBJ2-7; 8 nucleotides line up with TRBD1. Looked up from germline, CDR1 is MNHNS and CDR2 is SASEGT. The junction had 5 bases not matched to a gene; V was cut back by 4 bases and J by 3 bases. There are 14 residues in the CDR3. CDR3 sequence reads: CASSVRDRSYEQYF. In nucleotides, the CDR3 is TGTGCCAGCAGTGTCCGGGACAGGAGCTACGAGCAGTACTTC.

Comments on this clone: Distinct nucleotide sequences in the sample also encode this CDR3. V usage is TRBV4-3 and J usage is TRBJ2-3; D not resolved. The CDR3 contains 14 residues. Germline CDR1 reads LGHNA; CDR2 reads YSLEER. V lost 0 bases and J 0 bases, leaving 4 bases between the germline ends. The CDR3 protein is CASSQDPSTDTQYF. The DNA for the CDR3 is TGCGCCAGCAGCCAAGACCCCAGCACAGATACGCAGTATTTT.